The rows below give T cell receptor beta chains drawn from one sample of a study of cytotoxic CD8 clonotypes in ibrutinib-treated CLL. Clones were read by immunoSEQ multiplex PCR, and TCRdb kept only the in-frame ones, dropping some. This sample has approximately 100,000 clones, with around 73% found just once. The sequenced sample was PBMCs, obtained after 12 months of ibrutinib treatment. These receptors were taken from a human donor with chronic lymphocytic leukemia. CDR3s include the opening cysteine and the closing phenylalanine or tryptophan.

>TRBJ1-5|TRBV5-1
CASSLGGLQPQHF
>TRBJ1-2|TRBV5-1
CASSLANPTDDYGYTF
>TRBJ2-1|TRBV18
CASSPVVARGWGNEQFF
>TRBJ2-5|TRBV28
CASSLSARAQYF
>TRBJ1-2|TRBV11-3
CASSLGEGAARGYTF
>TRBJ2-7|TRBV7-8
CASTHYPGTGGLQNYEQYF
>TRBJ2-5|TRBV5-5
CASSYEVAAAYQETQYF
>TRBJ2-7|TRBV30
CAWSTTNYEQYF
>TRBJ2-7|TRBV6-6
CASSSLGRSYEQYF
>TRBJ1-1|TRBV29-1
CSVQVGYGEAFF
>TRBJ2-2|TRBV5-1
CASSFLTETGELFF
>TRBJ1-2|TRBV7-9
CASSLGGLAPFGYTF
>TRBJ1-2|TRBV5-8
CASSAGGTGNYGYTF
>TRBJ1-2|TRBV6-6
CASSYQDNYGYTF
>TRBJ1-5|TRBV19
CASTQGSSNQPQHF
>TRBJ2-3|TRBV2
CASSERGARSTDTQYF
>TRBJ2-7|TRBV4-1
CASSQAGGDYAQYF
>TRBJ2-7|TRBV5-1
CASSPERYLLQNYEQYF
>TRBJ1-5|TRBV10-2
CASSSPGGNNQPQHF
>TRBJ2-3|TRBV7-3
CASSPSGGRHTQYF
>TRBJ2-7|TRBV20-1
CSATWSYEQYF
>TRBJ2-2|TRBV7-3
CASSLNRGEDTGELFF
>TRBJ2-5|TRBV5-1
CASSLGLADQETQYF
>TRBJ1-5|TRBV19
CASTTVNSNQPQHF
>TRBJ2-5|TRBV9
CASSVTLAGGQETQYF
>TRBJ2-7|TRBV6-6
CASSAGTRDYEQYF
>TRBJ2-7|TRBV2
CASSDDRDEQYF
>TRBJ1-1|TRBV5-1
CASSSGPMGAMDTEAFF
>TRBJ2-3|TRBV28
CASSQGLVAQYF
>TRBJ2-1|TRBV5-1
CASSFQAGNSYNEQFF